This entry features one TCR beta chain sequence. Its cognate antigen is unknown. This sample was included in a study of shared clonotypes between healthy human individuals. Study-level background: Ranging from 18 to 49 in age, donors were a couple of women and three men.

This table comes from immunoSEQ multiplex PCR, and its TCRdb copy is limited to in-frame clones, with some not included. The sample consists of millions of clones, just under 95% of them appearing once. Terminally differentiated effector memory CD45RA+ cells were excluded by CCR7 positive selection of CD45RO-negative cells. Every contributor of samples was a Caucasian grown-up residing in Nashville, Tennessee. Whole-study results and caveats: Generation of non-shared clonotypes was less probable than generation of clonotypes shared by all four donors. Measured sharing among donors was expected to vary with sequencing depth.

CDR3 length equals 15 residues. The V segment lost 2 bases and the J segment 5 bases; nucleotides outside the gene matches: 8. Germline V lookup: CDR1 MGHRA, CDR2 YSYEKL. The specimen sequenced was naive CD8+ T cells sorted from blood. The chain uses TRBV4-1 and TRBJ2-5; 7 positions agree with TRBD1. The source of this sequence is a man in his late teens or twenties in good health. The CDR3 loop reads CASSQHGTAGETQYF. The CDR3 DNA reads TGCGCCAGCAGCCAACACGGGACAGCAGGGGAGACCCAGTACTTC.